This T cell receptor beta chain is from a study of cytomegalovirus exposure and HLA in healthy donors. Across the whole study: Most genotyped donors, about four fifths of about 360, had Caucasian-associated genetic ancestry. Study conclusions and caveats: Rare TCR sequences dominated, though some public TCRs recurred in many donors. A later analysis showed HLA-associated TCR beta chains outstripping equally common others in clonal expansion. DRB1 had the most TCR associations and HLA-C the fewest, a later analysis found, with rates varying by HLA locus.

The junction had 12 bases not matched to a gene; V was cut back by 0 bases and J by 7 bases. Germline V gene sequence: CDR1 MGHRA, CDR2 YSYEKL. This CDR3 has 18 residues. Primers for the PCR totalled 60 Vbeta and 13 Jbeta. Assay used: immunoSEQ multiplex PCR; TCRdb lists only in-frame clones, some missing. The data contain 150,000 to 200,000 clones, roughly 82% of them singletons. Worth noting for this clone: Antigen specificity is unknown.

The chain recombines TRBV4-1 with TRBJ1-6; 7 nucleotides agree with TRBD1. Sequenced: PBMCs. This clonotype was sampled from a girl aged 2 to 9 in good health and CMV-seropositive. In nucleotides, the CDR3 is TGCGCCAGCAGCCAAGAAGCCCCCGCGGCAGGGGGGAATTCACCCCTCCACTTT. Residues: CASSQEAPAAGGNSPLHF.